The 27 T cell receptor beta chains reported below all come from one sample, sequenced in a study of shared clonotypes between healthy human individuals. Naive CD8 cells, CD45RO-negative and positively selected for CCR7, excluded terminally differentiated effector memory CD45RA+ cells. Profiling relied on immunoSEQ multiplex PCR, and the TCRdb table lists in-frame clones only, not all of them. The sample consists of about 580,000 clones, about 98% of them appearing once. Sequencing used naive CD8+ T cells sorted from blood. These receptor sequences come from a man aged 25 to 45 in good health.

The chain uses TRBV11-2 and TRBJ1-1, with 7 bases matching TRBD1. This CDR3 region has 16 residues. V lost 5 bases to trimming and J lost 6 bases; unmatched junction nucleotides: 15. Germline CDR1 SGHAT, CDR2 FQNNGV. CDR3 sequence reads: CASSPQGSQGLPEAFF. CDR3 nucleotides: TGTGCCAGCAGCCCACAGGGTTCACAGGGGTTACCTGAAGCTTTCTTT.

The J gene is TRBJ2-5, the V gene TRBV6-1, with D maybe TRBD2 (5 bases). V was pared by 8 bases and J by 5 bases, with 18 bases between. The V gene's germline CDR1 is MNHNS and CDR2 SASEGT. This CDR3 has 14 amino acids. For the CDR3, the DNA is TGTGCCAGCCTCCAGAAGAGGGCCGGGGAGACCCAGTACTTC. It yields the protein CASLQKRAGETQYF.

This chain connects TRBV23-1 to TRBJ2-1; 7 nucleotides align to TRBD1. TRBV23-1 belongs to the ORF category, with a function that is uncertain. This CDR3 comprises 16 residues. Germline trimming cut 3 bases from V and 7 bases from J; bases unmatched to any gene: 12. The CDR3 sequence: CASSHRGPVGPNEQFF. The CDR3 coding sequence is TGCGCCAGCAGTCATAGGGGGCCCGTGGGCCCTAATGAGCAGTTCTTC.

The chain combines TRBV29-1 with TRBJ2-5, with D possibly matching TRBD2 (6 bases). The germline V gene encodes CDR1 SQVTM and CDR2 ANQGSEA. The CDR3 runs 15 residues. Trimming left V 3 bases short and J 5 bases short, with 19 bases between. CDR3 loop: CSVDRSTSLGETQYF. CDR3 nucleotides: TGCAGCGTTGACAGGAGCACTAGCCTGGGGGAGACCCAGTACTTC.

As for this clone: The sample has other DNA sequences that encode this CDR3 too. The chain links TRBV7-2 to TRBJ2-7; perhaps D is TRBD1 or TRBD2 (5 bases each). Germline CDR1 and CDR2: SGHTA and FQGNSA. The CDR3 totals 12 residues. V shed 1 base and J shed 6 bases, with 7 bases lying between them. In nucleotides, the CDR3 is TGTGCCAGCAGCTTAGGGGGGAGCGAGCAGTACTTC. As protein: CASSLGGSEQYF. Supplemented by reference TRBV7-2 and TRBJ2-7, the full variable domain reads GAGVSQSPSNKVTEKGKDVELRCDPISGHTALYWYRQSLGQGLEFLIYFQGNSAPDKSGLPSDRFSAERTGGSVSTLTIQRTQQEDSAVYLCASSLGGSEQYFGPGTRLTVT.

The chain combines TRBV27 with TRBJ2-2; D may be TRBD1 (5 bases). Looked up from germline, CDR1 is MNHEY and CDR2 is SMNVEV (reference sequence). CDR3 length equals 15 residues. The V gene lost 3 bases and the J gene lost 0 bases, with 8 bases spanning the gap. The CDR3 sequence: CASSLTTANTGELFF. The CDR3 coding sequence is TGTGCCAGCAGTTTGACGACAGCGAACACCGGGGAGCTGTTTTTT.

V is TRBV14 and J is TRBJ2-2, with D possibly called TRBD1 or TRBD2 (5 bases each). CDR1 is SGHDN and CDR2 is FVKESK in the germline V gene. This CDR3 spans 17 amino acids. The V end lost 1 base, the J end lost 2 bases, and 14 bases lay between the germline ends. The CDR3: CASSQGRGAFNTGELFF. The CDR3 DNA follows: TGTGCCAGCAGCCAAGGTCGGGGCGCGTTCAACACCGGGGAGCTGTTTTTT.

The gene calls are TRBV2 and TRBJ2-1; D call uncertain. The CDR3 totals 12 residues. The V and J ends lost 6 bases and 7 bases respectively, with 10 bases between them. From germline, CDR1 is SNHLY and CDR2 FYNNEI. CDR3 residues: CASRDRRNEQFF. CDR3 nucleotides: TGTGCCAGCAGGGACCGCAGAAATGAGCAGTTCTTC.

The chain employs TRBV6-1 and TRBJ1-2; a weak D match, TRBD1 (5 bases). V lost 4 bases to trimming and J lost 3 bases, with 27 bases between them. Germline CDR1 and CDR2: MNHNS and SASEGT. The CDR3 contains 19 residues. CDR3 region: CASSGGRLDYATIYYGYTF. DNA of the CDR3: TGTGCCAGCAGTGGGGGACGATTGGACTACGCTACTATCTACTATGGCTACACCTTC.

J is TRBJ1-4 and V is TRBV27; 9 bases line up with TRBD1. This CDR3 has 15 residues. J was trimmed by 8 bases and V by 5 bases; bases with no gene match: 9. Germline values: CDR1 MNHEY, CDR2 SMNVEV (reference sequence). CDR3 sequence: CASSLGTGRNEKLFF. The CDR3 bases are TGTGCCAGCAGTCTCGGGACAGGGAGGAACGAAAAACTGTTTTTT.

This clone has only one observation. The chain joins TRBV9 to TRBJ2-7, with 9 bases fitting TRBD2. Looked up from germline, CDR1 is SGDLS and CDR2 is YYNGEE. There are 17 residues in the CDR3. V gave up 0 bases and J gave up 2 bases; unmatched junction bases: 9. CDR3 amino acids: CASSVGAGGPLTYEQYF. For the CDR3, the DNA is TGTGCCAGCAGCGTAGGGGCGGGAGGGCCCTTAACCTACGAGCAGTACTTC.

The CDR3 coding sequence is TGTGCCAGCAGCTTGGGACGCGGGAGTACTGAAGCTTTCTTT. This codes for CASSLGRGSTEAFF. V is TRBV7-2 and J is TRBJ1-1, with TRBD1 as a possible D gene (5 bases). V lost 3 bases and J 5 bases, leaving 13 bases between the germline ends. The CDR3 sequence is 14 residues long. From germline, CDR1 is SGHTA and CDR2 FQGNSA.

With regard to this clone: Other DNA sequences within the sample encode an identical CDR3. The chain is built from TRBV4-1 and TRBJ2-2; D uncertain. There are 15 residues in the CDR3. Between the trimmed V and J ends, which lost 1 base and 1 base, there was a span of 7 bases. The germline CDR1 and CDR2 sequences are MGHRA and YSYEKL. The CDR3 spells CASSQVSGNTGELFF. CDR3 DNA: TGCGCCAGCAGCCAAGTGTCGGGGAACACCGGGGAGCTGTTTTTT.

Regarding this clone: Additional DNA sequences in this sample encode the identical CDR3. Here the CDR3 DNA reads TGTGCCAGCAGTTACTCGACAGCCTACGAGCAGTACTTC. This gives the protein CASSYSTAYEQYF. The genes are TRBV6-6 and TRBJ2-7; tentatively, D is TRBD1 (5 bases). This CDR3 region has 13 residues. The germline CDR1 and CDR2 sequences are MNHNY and SVGAGI (reference sequence). The ends were cut back, 0 bases at V and 2 bases at J, with 5 bases in the middle.

CDR3 protein: CASSQDGWTGQNTDTQYF. The CDR3 coding sequence is TGTGCCAGCAGCCAAGATGGCTGGACAGGGCAGAACACAGATACGCAGTATTTT. The chain uses TRBV14 and TRBJ2-3; 8 bases agree with TRBD1. With 0 bases clipped from V and 2 bases from J, the junction kept 10 bases outside the gene matches. Per the germline V gene, CDR1 is SGHDN and CDR2 is FVKESK. The CDR3 contains 18 residues.

The CDR3 DNA sequence: TGTGCCAGCAGTCCGGGGACAGGGTGGGAAGCTTTCTTT. Its protein product is CASSPGTGWEAFF. The chain combines TRBV27 with TRBJ1-1; 9 bases are a match to TRBD1. CDR1 and CDR2 from the germline V gene are MNHEY and SMNVEV (reference sequence). CDR3 length: 13 residues. V lost 5 bases to trimming and J lost 8 bases; unmatched junction nucleotides: 6.

The chain has TRBV28 and TRBJ2-7; 8 bases fit TRBD2. V lost 6 bases, J lost 7 bases, and 11 bases stayed unmatched. CDR1 and CDR2 from the germline V gene are MDHEN and SYDVKM. The CDR3 has 14 amino acids. The DNA for the CDR3 is TGTGCCAGCAGCGAGTTGAGCGGGAGCAATGAGCAGTACTTC. Its translation: CASSELSGSNEQYF. Together with reference TRBV28 and TRBJ2-7, the CDR3 gives the full variable domain: DVKVTQSSRYLVKRTGEKVFLECVQDMDHENMFWYRQDPGLGLRLIYFSYDVKMKEKGDIPEGYSVSREKKERFSLILESASTNQTSMYLCASSELSGSNEQYFGPGTRLTVT.

This rearrangement joins TRBV9 to TRBJ2-7; 11 bases agree with TRBD2. Germline lookup yields CDR1 SGDLS and CDR2 YYNGEE. This CDR3 has 15 amino acids. J was trimmed by 2 bases and V by 4 bases; bases with no gene match: 5. As DNA, the CDR3 is TGTGCCAGCAGCCCCAGACTAGCGGGGACCTACGAGCAGTACTTC. Its translation is CASSPRLAGTYEQYF.

In this sample, this clone turned up many times. This chain uses TRBV27 with TRBJ2-7; TRBD2 matches at 12 bases. Looked up from germline, CDR1 is MNHEY and CDR2 is SMNVEV (reference sequence). V lost 4 bases and J lost 0; bases outside the gene matches: 7. The CDR3 runs 17 residues. The CDR3 nucleotides read TGTGCCAGCAGTTATCTAGCGGGAGGGGGAGGCTCCTACGAGCAGTACTTC. Translating gives CASSYLAGGGGSYEQYF.

The rearrangement uses TRBV29-1 and TRBJ2-3; 10 bases are shared with TRBD2. Germline-derived CDR1 and CDR2 are SQVTM and ANQGSEA. This CDR3 comprises 19 residues. Trimming at V came to 6 bases and at J to 0 bases, leaving 18 bases not matched to a gene. DNA for the CDR3: TGCAGCGTCGAGGGGGTTAGCGGGAGGTCTGTCACTAGCACAGATACGCAGTATTTT. Translating gives CSVEGVSGRSVTSTDTQYF.

V gene TRBV2 combines with J gene TRBJ2-1; D unclear. The V end lost 4 bases, the J end lost 2 bases, and 9 bases lay between the germline ends. Per germline, CDR1 SNHLY and CDR2 FYNNEI. CDR3 length: 14 residues. The CDR3 nucleotides read TGTGCCAGCAGTGTTCGGCAACCCTACAATGAGCAGTTCTTC. It specifies CASSVRQPYNEQFF.

The V gene is TRBV25-1, the J gene TRBJ2-7; 7 bases are shared with TRBD2. CDR3 length: 15 residues. V gave up 4 bases and J gave up 3 bases; unmatched junction bases: 9. Looked up from germline, CDR1 is MGHDK and CDR2 is SYGVNS. CDR3 protein: CASSALAGLFYEQYF. The CDR3, as DNA: TGTGCCAGCAGTGCTTTAGCGGGTCTCTTCTACGAGCAGTACTTC.

The chain recombines TRBV15 with TRBJ1-1, with TRBD1 matching 9 bases. The germline gives CDR1 LNHNV, CDR2 YYDKDF (reference sequence). The CDR3 consists of 15 residues. V dropped 4 bases and J dropped 1; count of bases not matched to a gene: 4. The CDR3 loop reads CATSIRTGENTEAFF. The CDR3 DNA reads TGTGCCACCAGCATCCGGACAGGGGAGAACACTGAAGCTTTCTTT.

This rearrangement joins TRBV6-5 to TRBJ2-5, with D hard to call. Germline V lookup: CDR1 MNHEY, CDR2 SVGAGI. The ends were cut back, 6 bases at V and 5 bases at J, with 19 bases in the middle. This CDR3 spans 15 amino acids. CDR3 DNA: TGTGCCAGCAGCCCCGTTGGGCGGTTGAGGGAGACCCAGTACTTC. It is translated as CASSPVGRLRETQYF.

Of note for this clone: This sample also contains other DNA sequences that code for the same CDR3. The rearrangement uses TRBV7-9 and TRBJ2-1, with 14 bases fitting TRBD2. Trimming at V came to 4 bases and at J to 1 base, leaving 3 bases not matched to a gene. The CDR3 consists of 17 residues. Germline values: CDR1 SEHNR, CDR2 FQNEAQ (reference sequence). CDR3 bases: TGTGCCAGCAGCTCGGGACTAGCGGGAGCATCCTACAATGAGCAGTTCTTC. The encoded protein is CASSSGLAGASYNEQFF. Variable domain in full (rest from reference TRBV7-9 and TRBJ2-1): DTGVSQNPRHKITKRGQNVTFRCDPISEHNRLYWYRQTLGQGPEFLTYFQNEAQLEKSRLLSDRFSAERPKGSFSTLEIQRTEQGDSAMYLCASSSGLAGASYNEQFFGPGTRLTVL.

V is TRBV5-4 and J is TRBJ2-2, with D tentatively TRBD1 or TRBD2 (6 bases each). Germline V gene lookup returns CDR1 SGHNT and CDR2 YYREEE (reference sequence). The CDR3 consists of 14 residues. Trimming took off 1 base at V and 5 bases at J, with 9 bases between the two ends. CDR3 nucleotides: TGTGCCAGCAGCTTGACAGGGACTACCGGGGAGCTGTTTTTT. Protein: CASSLTGTTGELFF.

The rearrangement links TRBV7-2 to TRBJ2-7; D is possibly TRBD1 (6 bases). Germline loops: CDR1 SGHTA, CDR2 FQGNSA. V lost 3 bases and J 4 bases, leaving 10 bases between the germline ends. CDR3 size: 13 residues. The chain's CDR3 is CASSFYREYEQYF. The CDR3, as DNA: TGTGCCAGCAGCTTTTACAGGGAGTACGAGCAGTACTTC.